The rows below give T cell receptor beta chains drawn from one sample of a study of OX40 agonist ivuxolimab in advanced cancers. TCRdb keeps only in-frame clones here, not all; method: immunoSEQ multiplex PCR. The sample contains tens of thousands of clones, approximately 88% of which appear only once. Sequenced material: CD4+ or CD8+ T cells sorted from blood, taken in a trial of the OX40 agonist ivuxolimab. The receptors originated from an adult with an advanced solid tumor such as melanoma, head and neck, liver or kidney cancer. Both conserved end residues are part of each CDR3. D genes are given only for firm matches. Rows may omit the clone size; those that give it use once, few, many or a size class.

V gene,clone size,D gene,J gene,CDR3 protein,CDR3 DNA
TRBV4-3,NA,NA,TRBJ1-1,CASSQDPEGGLNTEAFF,TGCGCCAGCAGCCAAGACCCGGAGGGAGGCCTCAACACTGAAGCTTTCTTT
TRBV11-2,NA,NA,TRBJ2-7,CASSLGTQGYEQYF,TGTGCCAGCAGCTTGGGTACACAGGGTTACGAGCAGTACTTC
TRBV5-4,NA,NA,TRBJ2-1,CASSFRGGGYNEQFF,TGTGCCAGCAGCTTCAGGGGAGGCGGCTACAATGAGCAGTTCTTC
TRBV11-2,NA,NA,TRBJ1-4,CASSLEGAVNEKLFF,TGTGCCAGCAGCTTAGAGGGGGCTGTTAATGAAAAACTGTTTTTT
TRBV27,once,NA,TRBJ1-1,CASSLTGYEAFF,TGTGCCAGCAGCCTGACAGGATATGAAGCTTTCTTT
TRBV4-3,NA,NA,TRBJ1-1,CASSIGGKDTEAFF,TGCGCCAGCAGCATAGGGGGAAAGGACACTGAAGCTTTCTTT
TRBV28,NA,NA,TRBJ2-6,CASSNPQESGANVLTF,TGTGCCAGCAGCAACCCACAAGAATCTGGGGCCAACGTCCTGACTTTC
TRBV21-1,NA,NA,TRBJ1-4,CASCSTRGYNEKLFF,TGTGCCAGCTGCTCTACTCGGGGATATAATGAAAAACTGTTTTTT
TRBV19,NA,NA,TRBJ1-3,CASSIVGHPGNTIYF,TGTGCCAGTAGTATTGTGGGCCATCCTGGAAACACCATATATTTT
TRBV4-1,NA,NA,TRBJ1-2,CASSQDRQVGYGYTF,TGCGCCAGCAGCCAAGATAGGCAGGTTGGCTATGGCTACACCTTC
TRBV28,NA,NA,TRBJ2-3,CASSLDSSTDTQYF,TGTGCCAGCAGTCTGGATAGCAGCACAGATACGCAGTATTTT
TRBV18,NA,TRBD1,TRBJ1-1,CASSPDRQGRIITEAFF,TGTGCCAGCTCACCAGACCGACAGGGAAGAATTATAACTGAAGCTTTCTTT
TRBV6-6,NA,TRBD2,TRBJ2-3,CASSSLTSGVADTQYF,TGTGCCAGCAGTTCGCTGACTAGCGGGGTCGCAGATACGCAGTATTTT
TRBV6-5,NA,NA,TRBJ2-5,CASSYSTPRGTQYF,TGTGCCAGCAGTTACTCGACGCCCAGAGGGACCCAGTACTTC
TRBV9,once,NA,TRBJ1-3,CASGGGPGNTIYF,TGTGCCAGCGGCGGGGGCCCTGGAAACACCATATATTTT
TRBV5-4,few,NA,TRBJ2-3,CASSLSTDTQYF,TGTGCCAGCAGCTTGTCCACAGATACGCAGTATTTT
TRBV5-6,NA,NA,TRBJ1-6,CASSLENSPLHF,TGTGCCAGCAGCTTGGAAAATTCACCCCTCCACTTT
TRBV19,NA,NA,TRBJ1-4,CASSMLRPQEKLFF,TGTGCCAGTAGTATGCTGCGACCCCAGGAAAAACTGTTTTTT
TRBV2,NA,NA,TRBJ2-5,CASSITGFRETQYF,TGTGCCAGCAGTATAACAGGGTTCAGGGAGACCCAGTACTTC
TRBV4-1,once,NA,TRBJ2-7,CASSHKNSYEQYF,TGCGCCAGCAGCCATAAGAATTCCTACGAGCAGTACTTC
TRBV4-1,NA,TRBD2,TRBJ2-6,CASSQDPAGSSGANVLTF,TGCGCCAGCAGCCAAGATCCAGCGGGGAGCTCTGGGGCCAACGTCCTGACTTTC
TRBV9,NA,TRBD1,TRBJ2-3,CASRGQDLDTQYF,TGTGCCAGCAGGGGACAGGATTTAGATACGCAGTATTTT
TRBV5-1,NA,TRBD2,TRBJ2-1,CASRLAGIAGYNEQFF,TGCGCCAGCAGGTTAGCGGGGATTGCGGGATACAATGAGCAGTTCTTC
TRBV30,NA,TRBD1,TRBJ2-7,CASLNGRDSSYEQYF,TGTGCCTCGCTAAATGGCCGGGACAGCTCCTACGAGCAGTACTTC
TRBV6-5,NA,NA,TRBJ1-2,CASSPEVHYGYTF,TGTGCCAGCAGTCCCGAGGTTCACTATGGCTACACCTTC
TRBV30,NA,NA,TRBJ2-1,CAWSSALEQFF,TGTGCCTGGAGTTCAGCACTTGAGCAGTTCTTC
TRBV28,NA,TRBD1,TRBJ1-2,CASTNRGRDYGYTF,TGTGCCAGCACCAACAGGGGGCGAGACTATGGCTACACCTTC
TRBV7-8,once,NA,TRBJ1-2,CASSLFAISGSYTF,TGTGCCAGCAGCTTATTCGCCATTTCCGGGAGCTACACCTTC
TRBV28,NA,NA,TRBJ2-2,CASSDWGELFF,TGTGCCAGCAGCGACTGGGGGGAGCTGTTTTTT
TRBV10-2,NA,TRBD2,TRBJ2-5,CASSEQETSGGWLETQYF,TGCGCCAGCAGTGAGCAGGAGACTAGCGGGGGCTGGTTAGAGACCCAGTACTTC
TRBV9,NA,TRBD2,TRBJ2-3,CASSVSGGGGDTQYF,TGTGCCAGCAGCGTTAGCGGGGGGGGAGGAGATACGCAGTATTTT
TRBV7-6,NA,NA,TRBJ1-3,CASSLGLGQPGNTIYF,TGTGCCAGCAGCTTAGGTCTCGGGCAACCTGGAAACACCATATATTTT
TRBV4-1,NA,TRBD1,TRBJ2-7,CASSLLWGQGAEQYF,TGCGCCAGCAGCCTCCTCTGGGGACAGGGGGCCGAGCAGTACTTC
TRBV19,NA,NA,TRBJ1-1,CASSISPRENTEAFF,TGTGCCAGTAGTATATCCCCCCGGGAGAACACTGAAGCTTTCTTT
TRBV12-5,NA,NA,TRBJ1-6,CASGPGGVNSPLHF,TGTGCTAGTGGGCCGGGGGGGGTCAATTCACCCCTCCACTTT
TRBV4-2,NA,TRBD1,TRBJ1-2,CASSQEGQGDGYTF,TGTGCCAGCAGCCAAGAAGGACAGGGAGACGGCTACACCTTC
TRBV10-1,NA,NA,TRBJ1-1,CASRGHGGANTEAFF,TGCGCCAGCAGGGGGCACGGGGGCGCTAACACTGAAGCTTTCTTT
TRBV19,NA,TRBD2,TRBJ2-1,CASSLAVTYNEQFF,TGTGCCAGTAGTCTAGCGGTGACCTACAATGAGCAGTTCTTC
TRBV14,NA,NA,TRBJ2-3,CASSQDRALLSTDTQYF,TGTGCCAGCAGCCAAGACCGGGCCCTTTTATCTACAGATACGCAGTATTTT
TRBV11-2,few,TRBD2,TRBJ2-5,CASSLGGSGTSALETQYF,TGTGCCAGCAGCTTAGGGGGGTCCGGGACTAGCGCACTAGAGACCCAGTACTTC
TRBV12-5,NA,TRBD1,TRBJ1-2,CASGFGQGLDGYTF,TGTGCTAGTGGTTTCGGACAGGGACTCGACGGCTACACCTTC
TRBV12-5,NA,TRBD1,TRBJ2-7,CASGWGLQGAEVNEQYF,TGTGCTAGTGGTTGGGGATTACAGGGGGCAGAAGTCAACGAGCAGTACTTC
TRBV5-5,NA,TRBD1,TRBJ2-1,CASSSRTGRYNEQFF,TGTGCCAGCAGCAGTCGGACAGGAAGGTACAATGAGCAGTTCTTC